The T cell receptor (beta chain) described here comes from a study of patients and donors after allogeneic stem cell transplantation. CDR3 length: 15 amino acids. The V end lost 3 bases, the J end lost 2 bases, and 13 bases lay between the germline ends. Germline V lookup: CDR1 LNHNV, CDR2 YYDKDF (reference sequence). TCRdb ran MiXCR on the RT-PCR reads and lists one entry per CDR3 protein. In the table there are more than 850,000 distinct CDR3 sequences, about a sixth of which are singletons. Only a few counts were recorded for this clonotype. The chain uses TRBV15 and TRBJ2-5, with D maybe TRBD1 (6 bases). This TCR was sampled from a human donor who was either an allogeneic HSCT recipient or a stem cell or donor lymphocyte infusion donor (not recorded which). It is not recorded whose cells these are; they may come from a transplant donor. Sequenced material: blood, either unsorted or a sorted T cell fraction (not recorded which). CDR3 sequence reads: CATSRIRGGQETQYF. The CDR3 DNA reads as TGTGCCACCAGCAGGATACGAGGGGGACAAGAGACCCAGTACTTC.